This TCR beta chain is from a study of shared clonotypes between healthy human individuals. Measured with immunoSEQ multiplex PCR; TCRdb has only the in-frame clones, and not every one. The table lists roughly 1,500,000 clones, less than 99% of them singletons. Germline assignment: CDR1 SEHNR and CDR2 FQNEAQ (reference sequence). CDR3 length: 12 amino acids. Trimming removed 0 bases at V and 8 bases at J, with 7 bases between. This TCR derives from a man aged 25-45 years in good health. Material for sequencing was naive CD4+ T cells sorted from blood. The subset was: CD45RA+ positively selected. The chain recombines TRBV7-9 with TRBJ1-1; D is undetermined. The CDR3 reads CASSLAETEAFF. The CDR3 DNA sequence: TGTGCCAGCAGCTTAGCTGAGACAGAAGCTTTCTTT.